The 24 T cell receptor beta chains reported below all come from one sample, sequenced in a study of T cell repertoires in cytomegalovirus infection. Which antigens these TCRs recognize remains unknown. TCRdb reprocessed the reads via MiXCR and lists one record per CDR3 protein. The sample contains approximately 770,000 distinct CDR3 sequences, 29% of which appear only once. The sample in question was cultured CD8+ T cells from PBMCs, obtained from culture after CMV antigen stimulation. The receptors come from a human donor in good health (CMV status not recorded). Some clones in this sample may be carry-over from other donors' samples.

The V and J genes are TRBV28 and TRBJ1-2; 7 nucleotides match TRBD1. J was trimmed by 2 bases and V by 10 bases; bases with no gene match: 10. From germline, CDR1 is MDHEN and CDR2 SYDVKM. The CDR3 loop spans 14 amino acids. The CDR3 nucleotides read TGTGCCACCGCGCCGGGGACAGCCAACTATGGCTACACCTTC. It specifies CATAPGTANYGYTF.

This chain uses TRBV24-1 with TRBJ2-2, with D possibly matching TRBD1 (5 bases). Between the trimmed V and J ends, which lost 0 bases and 2 bases, there was a span of 6 bases. The germline V gene encodes CDR1 KGHDR and CDR2 SFDVKD. CDR3 length: 15 amino acids. The CDR3 sequence: CATSDLRGNTGELFF. The CDR3 nucleotides are TGTGCCACCAGTGATTTGAGGGGAAACACCGGGGAGCTGTTTTTT.

The chain has TRBV28 and TRBJ1-4; no clear D. The V gene's germline CDR1 is MDHEN and CDR2 SYDVKM. The CDR3 runs to 14 residues. With 2 bases removed from V and 5 bases from J, the gap between germline ends came to 9 bases. The CDR3 reads CASSLRLLNEKLFF. CDR3 nucleotide sequence: TGTGCCAGCAGTTTAAGGCTTCTGAATGAAAAACTGTTTTTT.

This clonotype was picked up a small number of times. The chain couples TRBV7-9 to TRBJ2-1; D gene uncertain. CDR1 and CDR2 from the germline V gene are SEHNR and FQNEAQ (reference sequence). Deletions cut 5 bases from V and 2 bases from J, with 16 bases between. The CDR3 is made up of 16 amino acids. This CDR3 reads CASSQALADPYNEQFF. As DNA, the CDR3 is TGTGCCAGCAGCCAAGCCTTGGCGGACCCCTACAATGAGCAGTTCTTC.

A remark on this clonotype: At one boundary the junction diverges from the germline segment, which might be a read error. The rearrangement joins TRBV27 to TRBJ2-5, with 7 bases identical to TRBD1. Germline values: CDR1 MNHEY, CDR2 SMNVEV (reference sequence). The CDR3 length is 14 residues. CDR3 amino acids: CTSSLARGRETQYF. CDR3 nucleotide sequence: TGTACCAGCAGTTTAGCCAGGGGGAGAGAGACCCAGTACTTC.

This clonotype was observed at least ten times. The V call is TRBV19, the J call TRBJ2-5, with D possibly being TRBD2 (6 bases). V gave up 5 bases and J gave up 5 bases, with 15 bases separating them. The germline V gene has CDR1 LNHDA and CDR2 SQIVND (reference sequence). The CDR3 has 14 amino acids. The CDR3 spells CASSGGLRGETQYF. The CDR3, as DNA: TGTGCCAGTAGTGGGGGACTCCGCGGCGAGACCCAGTACTTC.

This clonotype turned up a few times. V gene TRBV7-6 combines with J gene TRBJ2-5, with 7 bases lining up with TRBD2. Germline CDR1 reads SGHVS; CDR2 reads FNYEAQ. V was pared by 5 bases and J by 4 bases, with 7 bases of the junction left unmatched. The CDR3 loop spans 14 amino acids. Written as DNA, the CDR3 is TGTGCCAGCAGCCCGATTGGGAGGGGAGAGACCCAGTACTTC. Amino acid sequence: CASSPIGRGETQYF. The whole variable domain, filled in from reference TRBV7-6 and TRBJ2-5, reads GAGVSQSPRYKVTKRGQDVALRCDPISGHVSLYWYRQALGQGPEFLTYFNYEAQQDKSGLPNDRFSAERPEGSISTLTIQRTEQRDSAMYRCASSPIGRGETQYFGPGTRLLVL.

There are many counts of this clonotype. The V gene is TRBV7-6, the J gene TRBJ2-2, with D maybe TRBD2 (6 bases). The CDR3 is 12 amino acids. Germline V gene data show CDR1 as SGHVS and CDR2 as FNYEAQ. CDR3 in DNA: TGTGCACTGGAGGGTATCACCGGGGAGCTGTTTTTT. Its translation is CALEGITGELFF.

The table lists this clonotype with a few counts. This chain links TRBV12-3 or TRBV12-4 with TRBJ2-7, with a possible D match to TRBD2 (7 bases). The CDR3 runs 14 residues. The V gene lost 7 bases and the J gene lost 4 bases, with 17 bases spanning the gap. The CDR3 sequence is CASKLGGARYEQYF. In DNA, the CDR3 is TGTGCCAGCAAACTTGGGGGGGCGAGATACGAGCAGTACTTC.

This clonotype was picked up a small number of times. V usage is TRBV15 and J usage is TRBJ1-1, with D unresolved. V was pared by 3 bases and J by 1 base, with 9 bases between. CDR3 length equals 14 residues. Germline V lookup: CDR1 LNHNV, CDR2 YYDKDF (reference sequence). CDR3 sequence reads: CATSRGTSNTEAFF. CDR3 coding DNA: TGTGCCACCAGCAGGGGTACGTCGAACACTGAAGCTTTCTTT.

In its sample, this clonotype was seen a few times. V is TRBV4-1 and J is TRBJ1-5; D uncertain. Germline CDR1 is MGHRA and CDR2 is YSYEKL. The CDR3 is 15 amino acids. V lost 0 bases to trimming and J lost 4 bases, with 10 bases between them. The CDR3 protein is CASSQDLSENQPQHF. DNA for the CDR3: TGCGCCAGCAGCCAAGATCTAAGCGAGAATCAGCCCCAGCATTTT.

This clonotype was recorded many times. The chain carries TRBV7-9 and TRBJ2-7, with a tentative D call TRBD1 (5 bases). This CDR3 has 14 amino acids. Trimming pared 5 bases from V and 3 bases from J, leaving 14 bases between. Per germline, CDR1 SEHNR and CDR2 FQNEAQ (reference sequence). The CDR3 loop reads CASSPPGAVYEQYF. The CDR3 nucleotides are TGTGCCAGCAGCCCCCCTGGGGCAGTCTACGAGCAGTACTTC.

This clonotype came up many times. This chain connects TRBV20-1 to TRBJ2-5; a possible D gene is TRBD2 (6 bases). Germline lookup yields CDR1 DFQATT and CDR2 SNEGSKA (reference sequence). This CDR3 region has 14 residues. V gave up 1 base and J gave up 1 base, with 10 bases separating them. CDR3 nucleotide sequence: TGCAGTGCTAGAGTGGCGGGACCCCAAGAGACCCAGTACTTC. Translated: CSARVAGPQETQYF.

The genes are TRBV7-6 and TRBJ2-3; TRBD2 aligns across 8 bases. The V segment lost 1 base and the J segment 2 bases; nucleotides outside the gene matches: 8. Germline V gene data show CDR1 as SGHVS and CDR2 as FNYEAQ. CDR3 length: 17 amino acids. The CDR3 DNA reads as TGTGCCAGCAGCTTAGAGGCCCGGGGGGGTAACACAGATACGCAGTATTTT. As protein: CASSLEARGGNTDTQYF.

V is TRBV6-5 and J is TRBJ1-1; D uncertain. CDR1 and CDR2 (germline): MNHEY, SVGAGI. Trimming removed 2 bases at V and 0 bases at J, with 7 bases between. CDR3 length: 14 residues. The CDR3 nucleotides are TGTGCCAGCAGTTACGGGCTGCTGAACACTGAAGCTTTCTTT. It is translated as CASSYGLLNTEAFF.

This sequence joins TRBV12-3 or TRBV12-4 and TRBJ1-2; possible D gene TRBD1, 6 bases. V gave up 6 bases and J gave up 4 bases, with 15 bases separating them. The CDR3 extends over 14 amino acids. CDR3 sequence (DNA): TGTGCCAGCAGGGAACAGGGAGTAGGCTATGGCTACACCTTC. This encodes CASREQGVGYGYTF.

This clonotype was counted only a few times. The rearrangement joins TRBV2 to TRBJ1-2, with D maybe TRBD1 (5 bases). CDR3 length: 16 residues. Germline CDR1 reads SNHLY; CDR2 reads FYNNEI. The V and J ends lost 0 bases and 1 base respectively, with 12 bases between them. This CDR3 reads CASSEALGGGNYGYTF. CDR3 DNA sequence: TGTGCCAGCAGTGAAGCGCTCGGGGGGGGTAACTATGGCTACACCTTC.

The V gene is TRBV7-6, the J gene TRBJ1-1; D is uncertain. Germline CDR1 is SGHVS and CDR2 is FNYEAQ. Between the trimmed V and J ends, which lost 8 bases and 1 base, there was a span of 11 bases. This CDR3 comprises 13 residues. The CDR3, as DNA: TGTGCCAGCGGCGAGTCGGGGAACACTGAAGCTTTCTTT. Residues: CASGESGNTEAFF.

The chain joins TRBV19 to TRBJ2-1; D is possibly TRBD2 (7 bases). V dropped 3 bases and J dropped 9 bases, with 9 bases sitting between them. Germline CDR1 reads LNHDA; CDR2 reads SQIVND (reference sequence). This CDR3 region has 12 residues. The CDR3, as DNA: TGTGCCAGTAGTATGGGGGGGGCTGAGCAGTTCTTC. Translating gives CASSMGGAEQFF.

This clonotype appeared many times. The chain carries TRBV7-8 and TRBJ1-3; D not resolved. The CDR3 extends over 19 amino acids. Per the germline V gene, CDR1 is SGHVS and CDR2 is FQNEAQ. Trimming took 0 bases from V and 0 from J, leaving 18 bases between them. CDR3: CASSLAETYNLISGNTIYF. CDR3 DNA: TGTGCCAGCAGCTTAGCGGAGACCTATAACTTAATCTCTGGAAACACCATATATTTT. Together with reference TRBV7-8 and TRBJ1-3, the CDR3 gives the full variable domain: GAGVSQSPRYKVAKRGQDVALRCDPISGHVSLFWYQQALGQGPEFLTYFQNEAQLDKSGLPSDRFFAERPEGSVSTLKIQRTQQEDSAVYLCASSLAETYNLISGNTIYFGEGSWLTVV.

The chain has TRBV29-1 and TRBJ2-1; perhaps D is TRBD1 or TRBD2 (5 bases each). This CDR3 spans 15 amino acids. With 8 bases removed from V and 9 bases from J, the gap between germline ends came to 26 bases. CDR1 and CDR2 from the germline V gene are SQVTM and ANQGSEA. The CDR3 loop reads CSRLTGTKEWVEQFF. The CDR3 DNA is TGCAGCCGACTCACCGGGACCAAGGAGTGGGTTGAGCAGTTCTTC.

Only one count was recorded for this clonotype. The likely explanation is a read error, given a far larger clone one base away. The rearrangement joins TRBV27 to TRBJ1-5, with D possibly matching TRBD1 (6 bases). Germline V gene lookup returns CDR1 MNHEY and CDR2 SMNVEV (reference sequence). Trimming pared 4 bases from V and 4 bases from J, leaving 8 bases between. The CDR3 contains 13 residues. The CDR3 nucleotides read TGTGCCAGCAGTTATACAGGGAATCAGCCCCAGCATTTT. Translation gives CASSYTGNQPQHF.

With regard to this clonotype: One end of the junction varies from germline; a read error may be responsible. The rearrangement joins TRBV27 to TRBJ1-6, with TRBD1 matching 9 bases. The CDR3 is 15 residues long. Germline lookup yields CDR1 MNHEY and CDR2 SMNVEV (reference sequence). This CDR3 reads CASSQGGTGISPFHF. CDR3 DNA: TGTGCCAGCAGTCAGGGTGGGACAGGGATTTCACCCTTCCACTTT.

The sample holds a few counts of this clonotype. V gene TRBV5-4 combines with J gene TRBJ2-2; 7 bases fit TRBD2. There are 14 residues in the CDR3. The V segment lost 3 bases and the J segment 6 bases; nucleotides outside the gene matches: 5. Germline V gene lookup returns CDR1 SGHNT and CDR2 YYREEE (reference sequence). The CDR3 protein is CASSSGLDAGELFF. The CDR3 DNA reads as TGTGCCAGCAGCTCTGGACTAGATGCCGGGGAGCTGTTTTTT. Full variable domain (missing parts from reference TRBV5-4 and TRBJ2-2): ETGVTQSPTHLIKTRGQQVTLRCSSQSGHNTVSWYQQALGQGPQFIFQYYREEENGRGNFPPRFSGLQFPNYSSELNVNALELDDSALYLCASSSGLDAGELFFGEGSRLTVL.